This T cell receptor beta chain appears in the sequencing data of a study of tumor and adjacent non-tumor tissue in lung cancer. Study at large: Patients comprised about a dozen adenocarcinoma, 2 squamous cell carcinoma and 1 small cell lung cancer. The patients, around 9 men and about 5 women, were about 31 to 76 with stage I to III disease. Findings and limits, study-wide: Tumor tissue had significantly higher TCR diversity than normal lung.

With V trimmed by 5 bases and J by 7 bases, 10 bases remained unmatched. This CDR3 is built from 14 residues. Germline V gene data show CDR1 as LNHNV and CDR2 as YYDKDF (reference sequence). Details on this clonotype: The antigen is unknown.

RNA was extracted from bulk tissue without any cell sorting. Three rounds of nested PCR, following a modified ARM-PCR protocol, produced the TCRbeta library. TCRdb used MiXCR to reprocess the multiplex PCR reads, holding one entry per CDR3 protein. The table lists about 110,000 distinct CDR3 sequences, approximately 87% of them singletons, with approximately 22% in the top ten. The clonotype originates from a man between 65 and 85 years old with non-small cell lung cancer. The specimen sequenced was lung tumor tissue. This chain connects TRBV15 to TRBJ1-1; 7 positions match TRBD1. The CDR3 sequence is CATSGGRQGNEAFF. CDR3 DNA sequence: TGTGCCACCAGCGGAGGAAGACAGGGAAATGAAGCTTTCTTT.